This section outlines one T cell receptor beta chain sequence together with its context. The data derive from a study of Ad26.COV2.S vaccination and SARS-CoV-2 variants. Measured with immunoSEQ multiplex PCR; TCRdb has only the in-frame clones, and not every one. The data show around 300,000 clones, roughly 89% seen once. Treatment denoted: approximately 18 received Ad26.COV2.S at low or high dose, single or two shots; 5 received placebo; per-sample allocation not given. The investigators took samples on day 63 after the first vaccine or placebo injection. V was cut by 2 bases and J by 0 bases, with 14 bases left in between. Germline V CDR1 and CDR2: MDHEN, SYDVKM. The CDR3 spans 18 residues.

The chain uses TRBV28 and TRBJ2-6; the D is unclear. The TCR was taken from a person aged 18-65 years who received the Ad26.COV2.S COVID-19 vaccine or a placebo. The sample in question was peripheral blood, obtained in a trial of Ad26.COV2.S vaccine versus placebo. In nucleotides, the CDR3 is TGTGCCAGCAGTTTAGGCGGCCCTGGGCCCTCTGGGGCCAACGTCCTGACTTTC. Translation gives CASSLGGPGPSGANVLTF.